A single sample gave rise to the 4 T cell receptor beta chains below, sequenced in a study of T-cell reconstitution after alpha-beta-depleted transplantation in children. The authors prepared the TCRbeta library with unique molecular identifiers. One entry per CDR3 protein results from TCRdb running MiXCR on the PCR reads. The sample records about 260,000 distinct CDR3 sequences, around 7.5% being singletons. The sample in question was PBMCs, mostly from graft donor cells, obtained 180 days after TCRalphabeta/CD19-depleted stem cell transplant. These receptors were obtained from a male patient younger than 18 who had a stem cell transplant for acute lymphoblastic leukemia, so the T cells may come from the graft donor.

This clonotype was observed many times. The chain carries TRBV5-1 and TRBJ2-7; D not resolved. Germline assignment: CDR1 SGHRS and CDR2 YFSETQ. V was cut by 4 bases and J by 2 bases, with 10 bases left in between. There are 13 residues in the CDR3. CDR3 in amino acids: CASSVVGTYEQYF. CDR3 DNA sequence: TGCGCCAGCAGCGTGGTAGGCACCTACGAGCAGTACTTC.

At least ten counts were recorded for this clonotype. The V and J genes are TRBV5-1 and TRBJ2-5; maybe TRBD1 (6 bases). This CDR3 is built from 15 residues. Germline lookup yields CDR1 SGHRS and CDR2 YFSETQ. Trimming removed 4 bases at V and 1 base at J, with 14 bases between. CDR3 nucleotide sequence: TGCGCCAGCAGCCCTAGGACAGTTCCCCAAGAGACCCAGTACTTC. It encodes CASSPRTVPQETQYF.

This clonotype was counted many times. The chain joins TRBV20-1 to TRBJ2-5; D is possibly TRBD2 (5 bases). The germline V gene has CDR1 DFQATT and CDR2 SNEGSKA (reference sequence). This CDR3 spans 12 amino acids. Trimming cost V 6 bases and J 5 bases, with 13 bases left between them. CDR3: CSASSSMETQYF. In DNA form, the CDR3 reads TGCAGTGCCAGTTCTAGCATGGAGACCCAGTACTTC.

This clonotype was seen repeatedly, ten times or more. The gene calls are TRBV3-1 and TRBJ2-7; the D gene is possibly TRBD1 (6 bases). V was trimmed by 4 bases and J by 0 bases, leaving 13 bases between them. Germline V gene data show CDR1 as LGHDT and CDR2 as YNNKEL (reference sequence). This CDR3 spans 15 amino acids. CDR3 region: CASSPQGLFSYEQYF. CDR3 nucleotides: TGTGCCAGCAGCCCCCAGGGGCTCTTCTCCTACGAGCAGTACTTC.